This T cell receptor (beta chain) was recorded in a study of blood T cells in healthy people across ages. Alongside a J-beta primer mix, a sample-barcoded 5' primer served in a second PCR lasting about 7 to 12 cycles. TCRdb fed the 5' RACE reads into MiXCR, producing one record per CDR3 protein. The sample carries about 670,000 distinct CDR3 sequences, 40% to 45% recorded once. The length of the CDR3 is 15 residues. Trimming removed 0 bases from V and 7 bases from J; junction bases left unmatched: 7. Germline V gene sequence: CDR1 DFQATT, CDR2 SNEGSKA (reference sequence). This clonotype was counted between two and nine times.

The V and J genes are TRBV20-1 and TRBJ2-2, with TRBD2 matching over 8 bases. This TCR was sampled from a man aged 80 or over in good health. The material sequenced was blood. The CDR3 protein is CSARDPGGKIGELFF. The CDR3 bases are TGCAGTGCTAGAGATCCGGGGGGGAAGATCGGGGAGCTGTTTTTT.